Listed below are T cell receptor beta chains from one sample, sequenced in a study of T cell repertoires in cytomegalovirus infection. These receptors lack a known antigen. TCRdb itself ran the reads through MiXCR, one entry per CDR3 protein. The table lists approximately 600,000 distinct CDR3 sequences, around two fifths of them singletons. Specimen: cultured PBMCs, collected from culture after CMV antigen stimulation. The receptors stem from a human donor in good health (CMV status not recorded). Some clones in this sample may be carry-over from other donors' samples. Both conserved end residues are part of each CDR3. D genes are given only for firm matches. Rows give clone size only sometimes, using once, few, many, or a class for an expanded clone.

d_gene: .; j_gene: TRBJ2-1; abundance: .; v_gene: TRBV19; CDR3nt: TGTGCCAGTGGCGGATTAAGACGGGGCTGGGATGAGCAGTTCTTC; CDR3aa: CASGGLRRGWDEQFF
d_gene: TRBD1; j_gene: TRBJ2-7; abundance: .; v_gene: TRBV10-3; CDR3nt: TGTGCCATCAGTAATAGGGACAGCGAGGTGTACTTC; CDR3aa: CAISNRDSEVYF
d_gene: TRBD2; j_gene: TRBJ2-1; abundance: .; v_gene: TRBV7-9; CDR3nt: TGTGCCAGCAGCTCCCCTCGGGACGGGAGGGCCGGTCGCGAGCAGTTCTTC; CDR3aa: CASSSPRDGRAGREQFF
d_gene: .; j_gene: TRBJ2-3; abundance: .; v_gene: TRBV30; CDR3nt: TGTGCCTGGAGTAGCGGAGGCGTGGATACGCAGTATTTT; CDR3aa: CAWSSGGVDTQYF
d_gene: .; j_gene: TRBJ1-6; abundance: .; v_gene: TRBV11-1; CDR3nt: TGTGCCAGCAGCTCGAGGGGGAATTATAATTCACCCCTCCACTTT; CDR3aa: CASSSRGNYNSPLHF
d_gene: .; j_gene: TRBJ2-1; abundance: .; v_gene: TRBV15; CDR3nt: TGTGCCACCAGCAGGGAAGTCGGTGGGCAGTTCTTC; CDR3aa: CATSREVGGQFF
d_gene: .; j_gene: TRBJ1-2; abundance: many; v_gene: TRBV7-2; CDR3nt: TGTGCCAGCAGCTCGAACCCTCTAGATTATGGCTACACCTTC; CDR3aa: CASSSNPLDYGYTF
d_gene: .; j_gene: TRBJ2-5; abundance: .; v_gene: TRBV7-2; CDR3nt: TGTGCCAGCAGCCCGTCCAGAAGAGGGACCCAGTACTTC; CDR3aa: CASSPSRRGTQYF
d_gene: .; j_gene: TRBJ2-1; abundance: few; v_gene: TRBV6-2/TRBV6-3; CDR3nt: TGTGCCAGCAGTTATCAGGACCGACGAGATGAGCAGTTCTTC; CDR3aa: CASSYQDRRDEQFF
d_gene: .; j_gene: TRBJ2-3; abundance: .; v_gene: TRBV5-4; CDR3nt: TGTGCCAGCAGCTTTACTCGCCAGGAGACAGATACGCAGTATTTT; CDR3aa: CASSFTRQETDTQYF
d_gene: TRBD2; j_gene: TRBJ2-3; abundance: .; v_gene: TRBV7-2; CDR3nt: TGTGCCAGCAGCCTAAACGCGGGAGGAGATACGCAGTATTTT; CDR3aa: CASSLNAGGDTQYF
d_gene: .; j_gene: TRBJ1-2; abundance: .; v_gene: TRBV15; CDR3nt: TGTGCCACCAGCAGAGATCGGGCGGGTGGCTACACCTTC; CDR3aa: CATSRDRAGGYTF
d_gene: .; j_gene: TRBJ2-7; abundance: .; v_gene: TRBV6-1; CDR3nt: TGTGCCAGCAGCTCGGGACACCTATACTACGAGCAGTACTTC; CDR3aa: CASSSGHLYYEQYF
d_gene: TRBD2; j_gene: TRBJ2-7; abundance: .; v_gene: TRBV7-2; CDR3nt: TGTGCCAGCAGTCCTACCGCGGGGGGCCAATACGAGCAGTACTTC; CDR3aa: CASSPTAGGQYEQYF
d_gene: .; j_gene: TRBJ2-1; abundance: .; v_gene: TRBV4-1; CDR3nt: TGCGCCAGCAGCCAAGACCGGAGGGGGGGAGACAATGAGCAGTTCTTC; CDR3aa: CASSQDRRGGDNEQFF
d_gene: .; j_gene: TRBJ2-7; abundance: .; v_gene: TRBV18; CDR3nt: TGTGCCAGCTCGCCCCCCATCCTCAGCTCGCCGTACTTC; CDR3aa: CASSPPILSSPYF
d_gene: .; j_gene: TRBJ2-3; abundance: once; v_gene: TRBV7-9; CDR3nt: TGTGCCAGCAGCTTATGGGACGGGAGCACAGATACGCAGTATTTT; CDR3aa: CASSLWDGSTDTQYF
d_gene: TRBD2; j_gene: TRBJ2-7; abundance: .; v_gene: TRBV6-2/TRBV6-3; CDR3nt: TGTGCCAGCAGACGGACTAGCGGGACGGATACCTACGAGCAGTACTTC; CDR3aa: CASRRTSGTDTYEQYF
d_gene: .; j_gene: TRBJ2-1; abundance: few; v_gene: TRBV7-6; CDR3nt: TGTGCCAGCAGCCGTCTCCCCTCCTCCTACAATGAGCAGTTCTTC; CDR3aa: CASSRLPSSYNEQFF
d_gene: .; j_gene: TRBJ2-5; abundance: few; v_gene: TRBV7-9; CDR3nt: TGTGCCAGCAGCCGATCCGCAGGGTCGGGAGAGACCCAGTACTTC; CDR3aa: CASSRSAGSGETQYF
d_gene: TRBD1; j_gene: TRBJ1-5; abundance: few; v_gene: TRBV10-3; CDR3nt: TGTGCCATCAGTGAGGGACAGGGCAATCAGCCCCAGCATTTT; CDR3aa: CAISEGQGNQPQHF
d_gene: .; j_gene: TRBJ1-5; abundance: few; v_gene: TRBV7-9; CDR3nt: TGTGCCAGCAGCTCAGGGGACGGGAATCAGCCCCAGCATTTT; CDR3aa: CASSSGDGNQPQHF
d_gene: .; j_gene: TRBJ1-1; abundance: .; v_gene: TRBV19; CDR3nt: TGTGCCAGTAGTATCTCGGGCCGGGAAGCTTTCTTT; CDR3aa: CASSISGREAFF
d_gene: TRBD1; j_gene: TRBJ1-5; abundance: few; v_gene: TRBV7-8; CDR3nt: TGTGCCAGCAGCTTAGGCTACAGGGGGCGGAAGTATAGCAATCAGCCCCAGCATTTT; CDR3aa: CASSLGYRGRKYSNQPQHF
d_gene: TRBD2; j_gene: TRBJ2-3; abundance: few; v_gene: TRBV7-2; CDR3nt: TGTGCCAGCAGCCCCCGGACTAGCGGGGGGGGGACAGATACGCAGTATTTT; CDR3aa: CASSPRTSGGGTDTQYF
d_gene: .; j_gene: TRBJ1-2; abundance: .; v_gene: TRBV30; CDR3nt: TGTGCCTGGAGTGTACCGGGGAGGGGCTACACCTTC; CDR3aa: CAWSVPGRGYTF
d_gene: TRBD1; j_gene: TRBJ1-5; abundance: .; v_gene: TRBV7-8; CDR3nt: TGTGCCAGCAGCAACAAACAGGGGGGTGATCAGCCCCAGCATTTT; CDR3aa: CASSNKQGGDQPQHF
d_gene: .; j_gene: TRBJ2-2; abundance: few; v_gene: TRBV4-3; CDR3nt: TGCGCCAGCAGCCGGAAGCCTGGGGACCACACCGGGGAGCTGTTTTTT; CDR3aa: CASSRKPGDHTGELFF
d_gene: .; j_gene: TRBJ2-1; abundance: .; v_gene: TRBV2; CDR3nt: TGTGCCAGCAGTGCTAGCCATAGCTCCTACAATGAGCAGTTCTTC; CDR3aa: CASSASHSSYNEQFF
d_gene: .; j_gene: TRBJ2-7; abundance: few; v_gene: TRBV7-2; CDR3nt: TGTGCCAGCAGCTTGAGGGGGGGCAGGACCGCCTACGAGCAGTACTTC; CDR3aa: CASSLRGGRTAYEQYF
d_gene: TRBD1; j_gene: TRBJ2-3; abundance: .; v_gene: TRBV2; CDR3nt: TGTGCCAGCAGTGCGCAGGGGGCCGCAGATACGCAGTATTTT; CDR3aa: CASSAQGAADTQYF
d_gene: .; j_gene: TRBJ2-7; abundance: .; v_gene: TRBV11-2; CDR3nt: TGTGCCAGCAGCTCCCCCGGGACACCACCCTACGAGCAGTACTTC; CDR3aa: CASSSPGTPPYEQYF
d_gene: TRBD2; j_gene: TRBJ2-1; abundance: few; v_gene: TRBV28; CDR3nt: TGTGCCAGCAAGCCAGATTGGGGACTAGCTTTTGAGCAGTTCTTC; CDR3aa: CASKPDWGLAFEQFF
d_gene: .; j_gene: TRBJ2-2; abundance: many; v_gene: TRBV7-8; CDR3nt: TGTGCCAGCAGCTCCGAAGGGGGGGCGAACACCGGGGAGCTGTTTTTT; CDR3aa: CASSSEGGANTGELFF
d_gene: .; j_gene: TRBJ2-1; abundance: .; v_gene: TRBV6-5; CDR3nt: TGTGCCAGCAGTTATTCAGCGCCCTACAATGAGCAGTTCTTC; CDR3aa: CASSYSAPYNEQFF
d_gene: .; j_gene: TRBJ1-2; abundance: few; v_gene: TRBV6-1; CDR3nt: TGTGCCAGCGGAAACTCTAACTATGGCTACACCTTC; CDR3aa: CASGNSNYGYTF
d_gene: .; j_gene: TRBJ2-1; abundance: .; v_gene: TRBV4-1; CDR3nt: TGCGCCAGCAGCCTGGACAGTTTAAAGGACAAGGGAGGAGAGCAGTTCTTC; CDR3aa: CASSLDSLKDKGGEQFF
d_gene: TRBD1; j_gene: TRBJ1-1; abundance: .; v_gene: TRBV4-1; CDR3nt: TGCGCCAGCAGCCCCAGACAGGGGGCCAACACTGAAGCTTTCTTT; CDR3aa: CASSPRQGANTEAFF
d_gene: .; j_gene: TRBJ2-7; abundance: .; v_gene: TRBV6-1; CDR3nt: TGTGCCAGCAGTTCCCCACCGACAGGATCCCTCTACGAGCAGTACTTC; CDR3aa: CASSSPPTGSLYEQYF
d_gene: .; j_gene: TRBJ2-1; abundance: few; v_gene: TRBV7-2; CDR3nt: TGTGCCAGCAGCTCGGACAGTGATGAGCAGTTCTTC; CDR3aa: CASSSDSDEQFF
d_gene: TRBD2; j_gene: TRBJ2-1; abundance: many; v_gene: TRBV7-6; CDR3nt: TGTGCCAGCAGCAAGTCAGCGGGAGGCGGGGACAATGAGCAGTTCTTC; CDR3aa: CASSKSAGGGDNEQFF
d_gene: .; j_gene: TRBJ2-1; abundance: .; v_gene: TRBV5-1; CDR3nt: TGCGCCAGCAGCGTACAGGGTCAAAGATCTAATGAGGAGCAGTTCTTC; CDR3aa: CASSVQGQRSNEEQFF
d_gene: .; j_gene: TRBJ2-1; abundance: .; v_gene: TRBV7-8; CDR3nt: TGTGCCAGCAGCTTTGCCTTTCGGGGTGAGCAGTTCTTC; CDR3aa: CASSFAFRGEQFF
d_gene: TRBD1; j_gene: TRBJ2-7; abundance: many; v_gene: TRBV7-8; CDR3nt: TGTGCCAGCAGCTTCGACAGGGACTCCTACGAGCAGTACTTC; CDR3aa: CASSFDRDSYEQYF
d_gene: TRBD2; j_gene: TRBJ2-5; abundance: .; v_gene: TRBV11-2; CDR3nt: TGTGCCAGCAGCGTTCAGGCGTTAGCGGGGGAAGAGACCCAGTACTTC; CDR3aa: CASSVQALAGEETQYF
d_gene: TRBD2; j_gene: TRBJ2-1; abundance: .; v_gene: TRBV12-3/TRBV12-4; CDR3nt: TGTGCCAGCAGTCCCGGGACTAGCGGGGCCACTCTAAGCTCCTACAATGAGCAGTTCTTC; CDR3aa: CASSPGTSGATLSSYNEQFF
d_gene: .; j_gene: TRBJ2-7; abundance: .; v_gene: TRBV10-3; CDR3nt: TGTGCCATCAGTGATGGTAGCGGCTACGAGCAGTACTTC; CDR3aa: CAISDGSGYEQYF
d_gene: .; j_gene: TRBJ1-2; abundance: .; v_gene: TRBV12-3/TRBV12-4; CDR3nt: TGTGGCAGCAGTTTAGGAGGGGTAGGCTACACCTTC; CDR3aa: CGSSLGGVGYTF
d_gene: .; j_gene: TRBJ1-5; abundance: .; v_gene: TRBV24-1; CDR3nt: TGTGCCACCAGTGAGGGAATCGGGCAGCCCCAGCATTTT; CDR3aa: CATSEGIGQPQHF
d_gene: TRBD2; j_gene: TRBJ2-1; abundance: .; v_gene: TRBV2; CDR3nt: TGTGCCAGCAGTGACGTGCTAGCGGGAAGTGAGCAGTTCTTC; CDR3aa: CASSDVLAGSEQFF
d_gene: .; j_gene: TRBJ2-7; abundance: few; v_gene: TRBV6-2/TRBV6-3; CDR3nt: TGTGCCAGCAGTTACTCGTCCGGAATCGAGCAGTACTTC; CDR3aa: CASSYSSGIEQYF
d_gene: TRBD1; j_gene: TRBJ1-1; abundance: .; v_gene: TRBV28; CDR3nt: TGTGCCAGCAGTGTCTGGACAGGGGGCAGGAACACTGAAGCTTTCTTT; CDR3aa: CASSVWTGGRNTEAFF
d_gene: .; j_gene: TRBJ2-3; abundance: .; v_gene: TRBV6-1; CDR3nt: TGTGCCAGCAGTGAACTGGGCTTTCAAAACACAGATACGCAGTATTTT; CDR3aa: CASSELGFQNTDTQYF
d_gene: .; j_gene: TRBJ2-6; abundance: .; v_gene: TRBV19; CDR3nt: TGTGCCAGTAGGGCAAGGGGAGCCGGGGCCAACGTCCTGACTTTC; CDR3aa: CASRARGAGANVLTF
d_gene: .; j_gene: TRBJ1-5; abundance: few; v_gene: TRBV6-1; CDR3nt: TGTGCCAGCAGCCCGGGGGCGCGACAGCCCCAGCATTTT; CDR3aa: CASSPGARQPQHF
d_gene: .; j_gene: TRBJ2-7; abundance: .; v_gene: TRBV6-1; CDR3nt: TGTGCCAGCAGCGACCAGCGGAGAGGTGCCTACGAGCAGTACTTC; CDR3aa: CASSDQRRGAYEQYF
d_gene: .; j_gene: TRBJ2-1; abundance: .; v_gene: TRBV20-1; CDR3nt: TGCAGTGCCACGGAGGGGAGCTACAATGAGCAGTTCTTC; CDR3aa: CSATEGSYNEQFF